Detailed here is one T cell receptor (beta chain). Its antigen remains unidentified. The germline gives CDR1 SGHRS, CDR2 YFSETQ. The V end was cut by 6 bases, the J end by 3 bases, with 15 bases between. This CDR3 contains 14 residues. Using immunoSEQ multiplex PCR, the repertoire was profiled, and TCRdb retains in-frame clones only, with some absent. The sample records some 170,000 clones, about 88% being singletons. This sample was included in a study of T cell responses to AZD1222 COVID-19 vaccine. Points from the study as a whole: The donor cohort was predominantly white British with a female majority, and clonal diversity may have been underestimated. Sampling that yielded the repertoires occurred only after the peak T cell response.

The source is an adult in good health. Sequences were derived from peripheral blood, sampled on day 0 of AZD1222 vaccination. V and J are TRBV5-1 and TRBJ2-5, with a weak D call TRBD2 (7 bases). The CDR3 coding sequence is TGCGCCAGCAACCAGGGAGGGGGGAAAGAGACCCAGTACTTC. Translation: CASNQGGGKETQYF.